This TCR beta chain appears in the sequencing data of a study of T cell responses to AZD1222 COVID-19 vaccine. Per the germline V gene, CDR1 is LGHDT and CDR2 is YNNKEL (reference sequence). This CDR3 has 15 residues. V was cut by 0 bases and J by 0 bases, with 9 bases left in between. Only in-frame clones appear in the TCRdb table, and some are missing; sequencing was by immunoSEQ multiplex PCR. The sample comprises 130,000 to 150,000 clones, about 92% of which are singletons, and roughly 12% rests with the top ten. This specimen consisted of peripheral blood, obtained after recovery from COVID-19. This receptor was obtained from an adult who had recovered from COVID-19. J is TRBJ2-7 and V is TRBV3-1 (or the pseudogene TRBV3-2), with D unresolved. CDR3 residues: CASSQEHLTSYEQYF. DNA for the CDR3: TGTGCCAGCAGCCAAGAACACCTTACCTCCTACGAGCAGTACTTC.